The sample holds one count of the clone carrying this TCR beta chain. Its target is unknown. This entry belongs to a study of graft-versus-host responses after intestinal transplantation. Study details: Induction with anti-thymocyte globulin, then tacrolimus and steroids for around three years, was given to all recipients.

Here immunoSEQ multiplex PCR was the method, and the copy in TCRdb shows in-frame clones only, minus some. The sample contains about 97,000 clones, 91% of which appear only once. With V trimmed by 5 bases and J by 5 bases, 5 bases remained unmatched. This CDR3 is 15 amino acids long. Germline CDR1 SGHVS, CDR2 FNYEAQ. Study findings and constraints: The study found high graft-versus-host to host-versus-graft clonal ratios in allografts of patients with graft-donor T cell macrochimerism. There was an association between peak levels of circulating GvH clones and early post-transplant HvG declines. GvH clones turned up in recipient marrow; some had shown up first in ileum or blood.

Sequencing used unstimulated CD4+ T cells sorted from spleen or lymph node cells, obtained before transplant. The origin of this receptor is a human donor who was the organ donor for an intestinal transplant. The chain couples TRBV7-6 to TRBJ2-5; 13 bases match TRBD2. In DNA, the CDR3 is TGTGCCAGCAGCACTAGCGGGGGGGCGGATGAGACCCAGTACTTC. It is translated as CASSTSGGADETQYF.